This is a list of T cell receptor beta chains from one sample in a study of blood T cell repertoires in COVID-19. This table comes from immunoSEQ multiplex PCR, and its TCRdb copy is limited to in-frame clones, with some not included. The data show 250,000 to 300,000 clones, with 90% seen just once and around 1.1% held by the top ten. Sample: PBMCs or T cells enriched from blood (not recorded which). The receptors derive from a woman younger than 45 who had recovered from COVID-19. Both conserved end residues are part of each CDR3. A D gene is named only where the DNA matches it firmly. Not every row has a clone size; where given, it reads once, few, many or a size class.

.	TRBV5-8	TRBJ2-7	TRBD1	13	CASSLRGPYEQYF	TGTGCCAGCAGCCTGAGGGGGCCCTACGAGCAGTACTTC
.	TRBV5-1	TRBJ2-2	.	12	CASSLRVGELFF	TGCGCCAGCAGCTTGCGAGTCGGGGAGCTGTTTTTT
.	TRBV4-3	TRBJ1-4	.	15	CASSQVQGTFEKLFF	TGCGCCAGCAGCCAAGTACAGGGCACTTTTGAAAAACTGTTTTTT
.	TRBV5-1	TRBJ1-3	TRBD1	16	CASSLASTGLGNTIYF	TGCGCCAGCAGCTTGGCATCGACAGGGTTAGGAAACACCATATATTTT
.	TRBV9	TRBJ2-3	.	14	CASSVAIYTDTQYF	TGTGCCAGCAGCGTAGCTATCTACACAGATACGCAGTATTTT
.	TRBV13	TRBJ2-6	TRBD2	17	CASSSTSGRGGANVLTF	TGTGCCAGCAGCTCGACTAGCGGGAGAGGTGGGGCCAACGTCCTGACTTTC
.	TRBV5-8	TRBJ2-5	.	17	CASSLANGASVGETQYF	TGTGCCAGCAGCTTGGCCAACGGGGCTAGCGTGGGGGAGACCCAGTACTTC
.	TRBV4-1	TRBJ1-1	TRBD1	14	CASSPAGGVTEAFF	TGCGCCAGCAGCCCCGCAGGGGGAGTTACTGAAGCTTTCTTT
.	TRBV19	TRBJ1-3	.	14	CAGRDTSSGNTIYF	TGTGCCGGCCGGGACACCAGCTCTGGAAACACCATATATTTT
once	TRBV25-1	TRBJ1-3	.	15	CASSEWALSGNTIYF	TGTGCCAGCAGTGAATGGGCCCTCTCTGGAAACACCATATATTTT
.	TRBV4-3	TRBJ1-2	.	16	CASSLGGAGTAYGYTF	TGCGCCAGCAGCCTAGGGGGGGCGGGGACCGCCTATGGCTACACCTTC
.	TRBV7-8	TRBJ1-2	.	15	CASSLEGRGKGGYTF	TGTGCCAGCAGCTTAGAAGGCAGGGGTAAAGGGGGCTACACCTTC
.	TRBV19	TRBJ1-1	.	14	CASSIGGGGTEAFF	TGTGCCAGTAGTATCGGGGGCGGGGGCACTGAAGCTTTCTTT
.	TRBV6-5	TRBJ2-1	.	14	CASSVYGSYNEQFF	TGTGCCAGCTCGGTGTACGGGTCCTACAATGAGCAGTTCTTC
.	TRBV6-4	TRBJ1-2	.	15	CASSDCAGRIYGYTF	TGTGCCAGCAGTGATTGCGCGGGAAGGATCTATGGCTACACCTTC
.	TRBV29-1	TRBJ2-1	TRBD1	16	CSVEAPDRVTYNEQFF	TGCAGCGTTGAAGCCCCGGACAGGGTGACCTACAATGAGCAGTTCTTC
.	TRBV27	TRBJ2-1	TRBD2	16	CASSLMGSGRGNEQFF	TGTGCCAGCAGTTTAATGGGTAGCGGGAGAGGAAATGAGCAGTTCTTC
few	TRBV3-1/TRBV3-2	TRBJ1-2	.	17	CASSQDRMDSRFYGYTF	TGTGCCAGCAGCCAAGATCGGATGGACAGCCGATTTTATGGCTACACCTTC
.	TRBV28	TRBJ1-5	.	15	CASSLRGTSNQPQHF	TGTGCCAGCAGTTTACGGGGGACTAGCAATCAGCCCCAGCATTTT
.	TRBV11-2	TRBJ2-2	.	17	CASSFTSGTSNTGELFF	TGTGCCAGCAGCTTTACATCCGGGACATCGAACACCGGGGAGCTGTTTTTT
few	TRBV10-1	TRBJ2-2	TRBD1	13	CASSEQGAGELFF	TGCGCCAGCAGTGAACAGGGGGCCGGGGAGCTGTTTTTT
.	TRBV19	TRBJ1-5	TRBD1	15	CASSIRDRGSEPQHF	TGTGCCAGTAGTATCCGGGACAGGGGTTCGGAGCCCCAGCATTTT
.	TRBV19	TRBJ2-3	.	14	CASSRQDLKNTQYF	TGTGCCAGTAGTAGACAGGATTTAAAAAATACGCAGTATTTT
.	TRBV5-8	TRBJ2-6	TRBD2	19	CASSYLGTSGTSGANVLTF	TGTGCCAGCAGCTACCTGGGGACTAGCGGGACCTCTGGGGCCAACGTCCTGACTTTC
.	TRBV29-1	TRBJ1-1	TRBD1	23	CSVDNPPWTGGPSDQRKGSEAFF	TGCAGCGTTGATAACCCGCCCTGGACAGGGGGACCCTCCGATCAACGAAAAGGAAGTGAAGCTTTCTTT
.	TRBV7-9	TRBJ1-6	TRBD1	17	CASSPTRGTGLNSPLHF	TGTGCCAGCAGCCCCACCCGGGGGACAGGGTTAAATTCACCCCTCCACTTT
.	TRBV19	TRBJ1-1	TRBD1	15	CASKLGQGSNTEAFF	TGTGCCAGTAAGTTGGGACAGGGATCGAACACTGAAGCTTTCTTT
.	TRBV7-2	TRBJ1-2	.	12	CASSDRDLGYTF	TGTGCCAGCAGCGACCGGGACTTAGGCTACACCTTC
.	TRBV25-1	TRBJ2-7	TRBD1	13	CASRGQGVYEQYF	TGTGCCAGCCGTGGACAGGGGGTATACGAGCAGTACTTC
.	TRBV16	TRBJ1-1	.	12	CASSQSRTVSFF	TGTGCCAGCAGCCAATCTAGGACAGTTTCTTTCTTT
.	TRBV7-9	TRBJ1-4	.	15	CASSFAPQGYEKLFF	TGTGCCAGCAGCTTTGCCCCCCAGGGGTATGAAAAACTGTTTTTT
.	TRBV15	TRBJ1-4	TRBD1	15	CATASTGTGHEKLFF	TGTGCCACCGCGTCCACCGGGACAGGGCACGAAAAACTGTTTTTT
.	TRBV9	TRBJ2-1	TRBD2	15	CASSVQGLGNNEQFF	TGTGCCAGCAGCGTTCAGGGACTAGGAAACAATGAGCAGTTCTTC
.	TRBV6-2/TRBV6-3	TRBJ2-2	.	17	CASSALHPGSMTGELFF	TGTGCCAGCAGTGCATTGCACCCAGGGTCCATGACCGGGGAGCTGTTTTTT
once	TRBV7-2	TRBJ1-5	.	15	CASSNPRERHRPQHF	TGTGCCAGCAGCAACCCAAGAGAGCGGCATCGGCCCCAGCATTTT
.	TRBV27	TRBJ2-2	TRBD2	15	CASTPLSGSTGELFF	TGTGCCAGCACTCCCCTTAGCGGGAGTACCGGGGAGCTGTTTTTT
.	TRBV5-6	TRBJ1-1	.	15	CASSWVAGANTEAFF	TGTGCCAGCAGCTGGGTTGCAGGGGCTAACACTGAAGCTTTCTTT
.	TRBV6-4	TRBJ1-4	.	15	CASSASGGTNEKLFF	TGTGCCAGCAGTGCCTCAGGCGGTACTAATGAAAAACTGTTTTTT